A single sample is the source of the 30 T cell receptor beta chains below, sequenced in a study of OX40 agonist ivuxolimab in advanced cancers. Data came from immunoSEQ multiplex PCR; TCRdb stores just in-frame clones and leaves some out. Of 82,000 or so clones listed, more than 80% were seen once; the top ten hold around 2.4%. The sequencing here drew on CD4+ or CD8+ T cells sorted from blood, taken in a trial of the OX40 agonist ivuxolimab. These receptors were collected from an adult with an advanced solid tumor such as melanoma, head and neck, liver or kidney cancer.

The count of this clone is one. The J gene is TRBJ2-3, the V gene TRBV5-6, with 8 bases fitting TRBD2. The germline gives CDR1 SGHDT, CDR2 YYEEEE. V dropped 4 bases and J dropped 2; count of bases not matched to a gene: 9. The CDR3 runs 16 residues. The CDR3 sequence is CASSMWTSTYTDTQYF. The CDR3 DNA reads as TGTGCCAGCAGCATGTGGACTAGCACCTACACAGATACGCAGTATTTT.

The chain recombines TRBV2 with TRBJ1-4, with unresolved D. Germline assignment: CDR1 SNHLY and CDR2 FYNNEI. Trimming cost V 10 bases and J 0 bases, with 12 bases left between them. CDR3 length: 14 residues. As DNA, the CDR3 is TGTGCCACTCTCGCAGAAGCAACTAATGAAAAACTGTTTTTT. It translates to CATLAEATNEKLFF.

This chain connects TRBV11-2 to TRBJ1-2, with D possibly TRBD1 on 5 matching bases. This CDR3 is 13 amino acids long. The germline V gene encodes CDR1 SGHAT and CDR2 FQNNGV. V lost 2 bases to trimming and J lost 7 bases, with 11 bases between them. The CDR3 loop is CASSLRGEGGYTF. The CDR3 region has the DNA TGTGCCAGCAGCTTAAGAGGGGAAGGTGGCTACACCTTC.

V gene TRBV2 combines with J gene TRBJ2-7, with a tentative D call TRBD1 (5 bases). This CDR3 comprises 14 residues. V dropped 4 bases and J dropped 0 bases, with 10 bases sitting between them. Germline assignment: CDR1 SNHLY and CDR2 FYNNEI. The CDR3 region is CASSVDTTSYEQYF. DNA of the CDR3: TGTGCCAGCAGTGTGGACACCACCTCCTACGAGCAGTACTTC.

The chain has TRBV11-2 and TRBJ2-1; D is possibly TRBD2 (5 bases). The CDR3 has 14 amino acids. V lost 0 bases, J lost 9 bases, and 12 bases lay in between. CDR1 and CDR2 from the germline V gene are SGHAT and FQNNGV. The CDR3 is CASSLDLGDREQFF. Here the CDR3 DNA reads TGTGCCAGCAGCTTAGATCTCGGGGATCGTGAGCAGTTCTTC.

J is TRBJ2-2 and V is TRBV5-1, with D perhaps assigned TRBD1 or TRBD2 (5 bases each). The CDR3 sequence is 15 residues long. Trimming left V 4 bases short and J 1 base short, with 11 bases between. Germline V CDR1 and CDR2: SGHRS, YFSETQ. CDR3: CASSTGRQNTGELFF. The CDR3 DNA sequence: TGCGCCAGCAGCACGGGACGGCAGAACACCGGGGAGCTGTTTTTT.

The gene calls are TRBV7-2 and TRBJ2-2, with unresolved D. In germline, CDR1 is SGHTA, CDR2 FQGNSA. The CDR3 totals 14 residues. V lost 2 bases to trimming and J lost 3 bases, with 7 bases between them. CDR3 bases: TGTGCCAGCAGCTTATCTTCGTACACCGGGGAGCTGTTTTTT. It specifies CASSLSSYTGELFF.

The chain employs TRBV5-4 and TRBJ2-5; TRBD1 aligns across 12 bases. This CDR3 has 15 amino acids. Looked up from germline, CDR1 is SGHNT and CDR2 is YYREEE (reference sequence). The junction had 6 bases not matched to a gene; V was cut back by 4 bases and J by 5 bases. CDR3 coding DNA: TGTGCCAGCAGCCCAGGGACAGGGGGCATCGAGACCCAGTACTTC. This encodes CASSPGTGGIETQYF.

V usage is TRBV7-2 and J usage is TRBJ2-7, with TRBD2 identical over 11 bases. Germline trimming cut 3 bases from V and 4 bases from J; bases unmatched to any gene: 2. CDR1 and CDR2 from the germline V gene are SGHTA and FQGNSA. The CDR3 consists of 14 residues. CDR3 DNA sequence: TGTGCCAGCAGCTTCCGACTAGCGGGGTACGAGCAGTACTTC. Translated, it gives CASSFRLAGYEQYF.

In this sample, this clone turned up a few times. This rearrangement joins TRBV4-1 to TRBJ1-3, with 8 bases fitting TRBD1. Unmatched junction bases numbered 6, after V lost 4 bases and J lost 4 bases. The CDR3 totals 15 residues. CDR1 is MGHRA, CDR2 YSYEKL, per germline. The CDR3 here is CASSRTDRVGNTIYF. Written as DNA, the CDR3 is TGCGCCAGCAGCCGGACGGACAGGGTCGGAAACACCATATATTTT.

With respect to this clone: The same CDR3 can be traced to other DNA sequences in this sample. CDR3 nucleotides: TGTGCCAGCAGCCCCCGGGACCCCACAGATACGCAGTATTTT. It encodes CASSPRDPTDTQYF. This chain connects TRBV11-3 to TRBJ2-3; perhaps D is TRBD1 or TRBD2 (5 bases each). V lost 5 bases, J lost 2 bases, and 11 bases lay in between. CDR1 SGHNT and CDR2 YENEEA come from the germline V gene. This CDR3 is 14 amino acids long.

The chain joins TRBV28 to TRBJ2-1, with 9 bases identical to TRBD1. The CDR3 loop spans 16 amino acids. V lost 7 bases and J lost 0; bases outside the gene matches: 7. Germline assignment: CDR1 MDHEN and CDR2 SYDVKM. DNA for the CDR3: TGTGCCAGCACCGGGACAGGGCTTTACTCCTACAATGAGCAGTTCTTC. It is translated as CASTGTGLYSYNEQFF.

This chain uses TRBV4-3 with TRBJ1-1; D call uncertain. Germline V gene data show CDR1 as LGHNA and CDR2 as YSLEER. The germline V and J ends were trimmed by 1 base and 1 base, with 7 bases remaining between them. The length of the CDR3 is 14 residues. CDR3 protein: CASSQVAGNTEAFF. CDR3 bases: TGCGCCAGCAGCCAAGTGGCAGGGAACACTGAAGCTTTCTTT.

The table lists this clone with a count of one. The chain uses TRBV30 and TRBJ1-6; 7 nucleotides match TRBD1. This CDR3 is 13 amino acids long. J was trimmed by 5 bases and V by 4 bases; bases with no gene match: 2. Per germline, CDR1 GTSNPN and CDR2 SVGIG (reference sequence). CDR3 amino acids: CAWTTGNNSPLHF. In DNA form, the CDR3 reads TGTGCCTGGACGACAGGGAATAATTCACCCCTCCACTTT. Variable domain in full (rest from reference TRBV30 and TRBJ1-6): SQTIHQWPATLVQPVGSPLSLECTVEGTSNPNLYWYRQAAGRGLQLLFYSVGIGQISSEVPQNLSASRPQDRQFILSSKKLLLSDSGFYLCAWTTGNNSPLHFGNGTRLTVT.

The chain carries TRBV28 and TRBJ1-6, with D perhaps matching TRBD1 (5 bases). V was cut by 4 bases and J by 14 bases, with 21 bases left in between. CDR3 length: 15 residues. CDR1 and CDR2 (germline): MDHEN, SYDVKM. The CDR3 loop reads CASSWGGVQQVALHF. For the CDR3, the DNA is TGTGCCAGCAGTTGGGGGGGGGTCCAACAGGTAGCCCTCCACTTT.

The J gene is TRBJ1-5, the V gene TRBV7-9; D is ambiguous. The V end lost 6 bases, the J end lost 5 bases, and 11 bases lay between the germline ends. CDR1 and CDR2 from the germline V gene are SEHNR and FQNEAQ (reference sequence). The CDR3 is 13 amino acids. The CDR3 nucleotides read TGTGCCAGCAGTCGAGGAAGGGATCAGCCCCAGCATTTT. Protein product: CASSRGRDQPQHF. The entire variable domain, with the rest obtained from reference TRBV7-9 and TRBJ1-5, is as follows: DTGVSQNPRHKITKRGQNVTFRCDPISEHNRLYWYRQTLGQGPEFLTYFQNEAQLEKSRLLSDRFSAERPKGSFSTLEIQRTEQGDSAMYLCASSRGRDQPQHFGDGTRLSIL.

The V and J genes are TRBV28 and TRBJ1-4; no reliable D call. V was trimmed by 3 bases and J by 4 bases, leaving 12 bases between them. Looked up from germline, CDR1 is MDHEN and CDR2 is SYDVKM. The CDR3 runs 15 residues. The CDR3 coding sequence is TGTGCCAGCAGTTTCTGGTCAGGTCTTAATGAAAAACTGTTTTTT. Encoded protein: CASSFWSGLNEKLFF. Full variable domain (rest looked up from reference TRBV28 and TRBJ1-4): DVKVTQSSRYLVKRTGEKVFLECVQDMDHENMFWYRQDPGLGLRLIYFSYDVKMKEKGDIPEGYSVSREKKERFSLILESASTNQTSMYLCASSFWSGLNEKLFFGSGTQLSVL.

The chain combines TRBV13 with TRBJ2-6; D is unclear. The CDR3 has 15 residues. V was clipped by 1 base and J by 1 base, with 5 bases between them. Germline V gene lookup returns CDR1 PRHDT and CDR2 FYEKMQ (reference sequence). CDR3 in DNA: TGTGCCAGCAGCTTAGATGGGTCTGGGGCCAACGTCCTGACTTTC. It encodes CASSLDGSGANVLTF.

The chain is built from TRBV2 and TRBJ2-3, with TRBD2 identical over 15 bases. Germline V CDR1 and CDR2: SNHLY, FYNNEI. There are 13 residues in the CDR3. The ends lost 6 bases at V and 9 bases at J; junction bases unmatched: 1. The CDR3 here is CASSGTSGGTQYF. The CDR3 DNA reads TGTGCCAGCAGCGGGACTAGCGGGGGGACGCAGTATTTT.

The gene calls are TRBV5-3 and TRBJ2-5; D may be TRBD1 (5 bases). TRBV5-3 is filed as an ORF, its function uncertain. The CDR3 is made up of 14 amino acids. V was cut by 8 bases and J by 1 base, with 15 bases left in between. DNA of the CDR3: TGTGCCAGCGCGAGCACAAGGGGCCAAGAGACCCAGTACTTC. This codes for CASASTRGQETQYF.

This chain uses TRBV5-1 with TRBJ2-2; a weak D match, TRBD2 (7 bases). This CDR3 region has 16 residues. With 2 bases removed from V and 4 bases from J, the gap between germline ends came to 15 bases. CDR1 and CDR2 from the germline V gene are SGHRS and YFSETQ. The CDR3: CASSLNIGGATGELFF. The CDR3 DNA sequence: TGCGCCAGCAGCTTAAATATTGGGGGGGCCACCGGGGAGCTGTTTTTT.

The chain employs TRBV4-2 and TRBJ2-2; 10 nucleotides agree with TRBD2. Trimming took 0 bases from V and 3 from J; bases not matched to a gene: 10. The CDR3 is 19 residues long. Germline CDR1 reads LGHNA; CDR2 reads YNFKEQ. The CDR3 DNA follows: TGTGCCAGCAGCCAAGACGGTGGAGCGGGGGGGAGACACACCGGGGAGCTGTTTTTT. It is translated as CASSQDGGAGGRHTGELFF.

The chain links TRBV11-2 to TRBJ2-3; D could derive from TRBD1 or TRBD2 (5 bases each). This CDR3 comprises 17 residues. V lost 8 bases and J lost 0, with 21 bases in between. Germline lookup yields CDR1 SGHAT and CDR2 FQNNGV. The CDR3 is CASSLGFGDRSTDTQYF. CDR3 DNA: TGTGCCAGCTCTCTCGGATTTGGGGACCGGAGCACAGATACGCAGTATTTT.

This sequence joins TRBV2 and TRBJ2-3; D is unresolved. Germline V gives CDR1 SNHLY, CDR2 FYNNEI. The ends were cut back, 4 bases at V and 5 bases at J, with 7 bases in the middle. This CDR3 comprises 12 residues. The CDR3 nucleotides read TGTGCCAGCAGTGCCTTAAGAGATACGCAGTATTTT. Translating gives CASSALRDTQYF.

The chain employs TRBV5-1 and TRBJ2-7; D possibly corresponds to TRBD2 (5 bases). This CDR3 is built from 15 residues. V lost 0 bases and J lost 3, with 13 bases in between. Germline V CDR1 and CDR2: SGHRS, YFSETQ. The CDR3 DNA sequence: TGCGCCAGCAGCTTGGTAGGAGGCGCTAGCTACGAGCAGTACTTC. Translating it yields CASSLVGGASYEQYF.

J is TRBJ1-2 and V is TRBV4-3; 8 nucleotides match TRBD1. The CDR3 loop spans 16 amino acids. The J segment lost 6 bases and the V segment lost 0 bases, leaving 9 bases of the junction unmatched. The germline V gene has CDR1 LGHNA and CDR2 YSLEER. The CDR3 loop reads CASSQDRGLPPHGYTF. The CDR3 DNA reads TGCGCCAGCAGCCAAGACAGGGGGCTCCCGCCTCATGGCTACACCTTC.

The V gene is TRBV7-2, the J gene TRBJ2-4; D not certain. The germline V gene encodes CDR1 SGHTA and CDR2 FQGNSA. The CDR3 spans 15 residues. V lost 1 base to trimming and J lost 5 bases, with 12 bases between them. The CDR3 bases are TGTGCCAGCAGCTTAGAGGGCGCCGTGCAAAACATTCAGTACTTC. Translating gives CASSLEGAVQNIQYF.

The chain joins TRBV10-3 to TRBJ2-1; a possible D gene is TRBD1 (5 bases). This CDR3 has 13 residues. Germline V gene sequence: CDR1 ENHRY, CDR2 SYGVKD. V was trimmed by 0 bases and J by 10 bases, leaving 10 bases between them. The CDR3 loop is CAISESYRTEQFF. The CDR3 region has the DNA TGTGCCATCAGTGAGTCCTATAGGACAGAGCAGTTCTTC.

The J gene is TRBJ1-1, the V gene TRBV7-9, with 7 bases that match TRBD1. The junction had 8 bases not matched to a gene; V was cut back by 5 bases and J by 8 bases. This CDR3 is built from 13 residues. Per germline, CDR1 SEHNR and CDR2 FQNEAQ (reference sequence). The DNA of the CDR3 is TGTGCCAGCAGCCCAGGGGGGGGCGACGAAGCTTTCTTT. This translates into CASSPGGGDEAFF. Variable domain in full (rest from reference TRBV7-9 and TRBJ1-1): DTGVSQNPRHKITKRGQNVTFRCDPISEHNRLYWYRQTLGQGPEFLTYFQNEAQLEKSRLLSDRFSAERPKGSFSTLEIQRTEQGDSAMYLCASSPGGGDEAFFGQGTRLTVV.

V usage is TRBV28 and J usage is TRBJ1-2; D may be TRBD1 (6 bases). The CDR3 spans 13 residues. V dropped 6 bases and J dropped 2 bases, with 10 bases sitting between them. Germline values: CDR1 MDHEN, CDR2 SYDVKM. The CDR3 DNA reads TGTGCCAGCAGAGCAACAGGGAACTATGGCTACACCTTC. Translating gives CASRATGNYGYTF.